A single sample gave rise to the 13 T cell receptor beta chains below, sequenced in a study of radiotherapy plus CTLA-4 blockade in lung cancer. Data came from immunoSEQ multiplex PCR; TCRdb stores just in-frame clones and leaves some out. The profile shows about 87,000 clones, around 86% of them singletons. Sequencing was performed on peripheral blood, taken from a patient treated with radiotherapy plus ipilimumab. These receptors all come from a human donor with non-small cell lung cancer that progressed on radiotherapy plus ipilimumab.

CDR3 DNA: TGTGCCAGCAGTGAACTCTCGAGCTCCTACAATGAGCAGTTCTTC. Protein: CASSELSSSYNEQFF. The chain has TRBV2 and TRBJ2-1; the D is unclear. The V and J ends lost 2 bases and 0 bases respectively, with 8 bases between them. The CDR3 consists of 15 residues. Germline lookup yields CDR1 SNHLY and CDR2 FYNNEI.

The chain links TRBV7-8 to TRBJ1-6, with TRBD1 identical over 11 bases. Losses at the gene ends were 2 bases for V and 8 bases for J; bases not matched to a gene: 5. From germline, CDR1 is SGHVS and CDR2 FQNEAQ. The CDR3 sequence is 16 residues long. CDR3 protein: CASSLTGTGGHSPLHF. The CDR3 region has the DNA TGTGCCAGCAGCTTAACCGGGACAGGGGGACATTCACCCCTCCACTTT.

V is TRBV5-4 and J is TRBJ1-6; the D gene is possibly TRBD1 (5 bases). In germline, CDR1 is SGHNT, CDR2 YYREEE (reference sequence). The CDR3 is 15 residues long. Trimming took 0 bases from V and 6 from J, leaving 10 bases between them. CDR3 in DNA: TGTGCCAGCAGCTTGGAGGGACGTTTTAATTCACCCCTCCACTTT. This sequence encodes CASSLEGRFNSPLHF.

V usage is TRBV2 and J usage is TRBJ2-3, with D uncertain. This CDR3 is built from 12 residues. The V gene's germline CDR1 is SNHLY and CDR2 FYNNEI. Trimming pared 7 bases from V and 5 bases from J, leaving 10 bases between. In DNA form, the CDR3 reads TGTGCCAGCATAAGTTATAGAGATACGCAGTATTTT. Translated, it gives CASISYRDTQYF.

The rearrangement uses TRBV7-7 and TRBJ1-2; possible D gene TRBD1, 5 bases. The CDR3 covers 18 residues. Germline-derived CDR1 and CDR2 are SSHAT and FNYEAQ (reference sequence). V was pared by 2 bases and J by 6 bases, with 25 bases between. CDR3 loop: CASSLPGTIRPILDGYTF. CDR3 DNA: TGTGCCAGCAGCTTACCCGGGACCATCCGACCGATCTTAGATGGCTACACCTTC.

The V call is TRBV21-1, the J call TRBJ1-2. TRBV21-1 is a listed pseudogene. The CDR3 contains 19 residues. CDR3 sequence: CASRNPVRPKSKLGYGYTF. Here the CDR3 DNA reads TGTGCCAGCAGGAATCCCGTCCGACCGAAGAGTAAGCTAGGCTATGGCTACACCTTC.

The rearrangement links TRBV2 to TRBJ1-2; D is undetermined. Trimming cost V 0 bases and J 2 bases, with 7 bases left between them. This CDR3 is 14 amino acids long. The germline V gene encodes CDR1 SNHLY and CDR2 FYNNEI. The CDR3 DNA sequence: TGTGCCAGCAGTGAAGCGAACGTAAACTATGGCTACACCTTC. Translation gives CASSEANVNYGYTF.

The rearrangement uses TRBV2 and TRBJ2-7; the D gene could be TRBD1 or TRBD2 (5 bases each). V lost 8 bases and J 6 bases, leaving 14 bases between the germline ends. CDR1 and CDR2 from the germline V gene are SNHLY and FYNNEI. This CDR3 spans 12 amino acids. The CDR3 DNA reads TGTGCCAGCCGGGACCTTGAAGCCGAGCAGTACTTC. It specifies CASRDLEAEQYF.

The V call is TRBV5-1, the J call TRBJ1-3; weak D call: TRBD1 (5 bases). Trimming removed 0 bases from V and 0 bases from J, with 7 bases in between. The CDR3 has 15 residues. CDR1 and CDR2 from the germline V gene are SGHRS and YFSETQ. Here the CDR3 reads CASSLVTGSGNTIYF. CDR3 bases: TGCGCCAGCAGCTTGGTAACAGGCTCTGGAAACACCATATATTTT.

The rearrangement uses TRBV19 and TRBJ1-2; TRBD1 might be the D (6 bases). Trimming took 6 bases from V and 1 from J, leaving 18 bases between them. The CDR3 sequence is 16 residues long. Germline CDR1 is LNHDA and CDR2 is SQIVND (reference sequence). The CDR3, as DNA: TGTGCCAGTAGACCCCTCGACGGGGGCGGTAACTATGGCTACACCTTC. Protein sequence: CASRPLDGGGNYGYTF.

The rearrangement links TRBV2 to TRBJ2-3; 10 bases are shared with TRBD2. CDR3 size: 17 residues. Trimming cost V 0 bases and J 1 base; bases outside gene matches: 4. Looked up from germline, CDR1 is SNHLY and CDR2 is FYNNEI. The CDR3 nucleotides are TGTGCCAGCAGTGAAGCGCTAGGACTAGCGGGCACAGATACGCAGTATTTT. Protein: CASSEALGLAGTDTQYF.

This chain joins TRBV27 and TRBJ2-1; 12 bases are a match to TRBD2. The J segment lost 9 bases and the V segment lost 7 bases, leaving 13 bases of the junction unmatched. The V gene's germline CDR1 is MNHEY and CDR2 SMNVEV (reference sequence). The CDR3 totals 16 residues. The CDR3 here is CASTTSGGKTWAEQFF. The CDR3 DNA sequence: TGTGCCAGCACCACTAGCGGGGGGAAGACTTGGGCTGAGCAGTTCTTC.

The CDR3 spells CASSSGFQPQHF. In DNA form, the CDR3 reads TGTGCCAGCAGCTCAGGGTTTCAGCCCCAGCATTTT. The V call is TRBV28, the J call TRBJ1-5; maybe TRBD1 (5 bases). CDR1 and CDR2 from the germline V gene are MDHEN and SYDVKM. V lost 6 bases, J lost 6 bases, and 9 bases lay in between. The CDR3 runs 12 residues.